This TCR beta chain was captured in a study of shared clonotypes between healthy human individuals. To note about this clone: Its specificity is unknown.

The authors split each subset's genomic DNA evenly across several immunoSEQ plates. Authors' methods: Owing to the provision of junction-only sequences devoid of quality scores by immunoSEQ, filtering differed. Repertoires were generated with immunoSEQ multiplex PCR, while TCRdb's copy carries only in-frame clones and drops some. Clone size and V and J calls were adopted from that table, with D and trimming inferred from the DNA. The sample has 650,000 to 800,000 clones, approximately 90% seen once. In the naive CD8 group, cells lacked CD45RO and were positively selected for CCR7, so terminally differentiated effector memory CD45RA+ cells were left out. Overall study findings and caveats: The study sampled only blood, and tissue repertoires likely differ.

The ends were cut back, 2 bases at V and 2 bases at J, with 10 bases in the middle. The germline V gene has CDR1 SGHAT and CDR2 FQNNGV. This CDR3 is 15 amino acids long. V gene TRBV11-2 combines with J gene TRBJ1-3; TRBD1 might be the D (5 bases). The receptor was derived from a man aged 25 to 45 in good health. The sample comprised naive CD8+ T cells sorted from blood. CDR3: CASSLLGRAGNTIYF. The CDR3 region has the DNA TGTGCCAGCAGCTTATTGGGCAGGGCTGGAAACACCATATATTTT.